The 8 T cell receptor beta chains given below trace back to one sample, sequenced in a study of shared clonotypes between healthy human individuals. The protocol was immunoSEQ multiplex PCR, while the TCRdb copy is restricted to in-frame clones and leaves out a portion. The table includes about 2.1 million clones, around 93% detected once. In the naive CD8 group, cells lacked CD45RO and were positively selected for CCR7, so terminally differentiated effector memory CD45RA+ cells were left out. Sequenced material: naive CD8+ T cells from PBMCs. These TCRs come from a man between 18 and 35 years old in good health. Some clones in this sample may be carry-over from other donors' samples.

This chain connects TRBV19 to TRBJ1-3; tentatively, D is TRBD1 (5 bases). This CDR3 has 15 amino acids. Deletions cut 4 bases from V and 0 bases from J, with 10 bases between. The V gene's germline CDR1 is LNHDA and CDR2 SQIVND (reference sequence). The CDR3: CASSTGSSSGNTIYF. CDR3 in DNA: TGTGCCAGTAGTACAGGGTCGAGCTCTGGAAACACCATATATTTT.

In DNA form, the CDR3 reads TGTGCCAGCAGTTTAGTCCCGGAGGGACAGGGGAGTGGCTACACCTTC. Translated, it gives CASSLVPEGQGSGYTF. This chain joins TRBV28 and TRBJ1-2, with 10 bases fitting TRBD1. The junction had 10 bases not matched to a gene; V was cut back by 2 bases and J by 7 bases. This CDR3 region has 16 residues. Germline V gene sequence: CDR1 MDHEN, CDR2 SYDVKM.

The chain links TRBV4-3 to TRBJ1-1, with D uncertain. The CDR3 is 14 residues long. Germline CDR1 is LGHNA and CDR2 is YSLEER. Between the trimmed V and J ends, which lost 0 bases and 0 bases, there was a span of 5 bases. CDR3 bases: TGCGCCAGCAGCCAAGACAGGATGAACACTGAAGCTTTCTTT. Protein: CASSQDRMNTEAFF.

V is TRBV5-4 and J is TRBJ2-7; 10 nucleotides agree with TRBD1. In germline, CDR1 is SGHNT, CDR2 YYREEE (reference sequence). The CDR3 has 15 residues. Germline trimming cut 3 bases from V and 2 bases from J; bases unmatched to any gene: 5. CDR3 DNA: TGTGCCAGCAGCTACTCCGGGACAGGGGCCTACGAGCAGTACTTC. Protein: CASSYSGTGAYEQYF.

The chain links TRBV29-1 to TRBJ2-1; tentatively, D is TRBD2 (5 bases). CDR1 SQVTM and CDR2 ANQGSEA come from the germline V gene. The CDR3 runs 11 residues. V was pared by 3 bases and J by 15 bases, with 15 bases between. In DNA form, the CDR3 reads TGCAGCGTTGATGGCGGGCCCCACACGTTCTTC. Translated, it gives CSVDGGPHTFF.

The genes are TRBV6-6 and TRBJ1-3; D is possibly TRBD1 (6 bases). Per the germline V gene, CDR1 is MNHNY and CDR2 is SVGAGI (reference sequence). V was cut by 6 bases and J by 5 bases, with 20 bases left in between. This CDR3 has 16 residues. The CDR3 reads CASRGTGRGGRNTIYF. Written as DNA, the CDR3 is TGTGCCAGCAGGGGTACCGGCAGGGGCGGTCGAAACACCATATATTTT.

The rearrangement uses TRBV27 and TRBJ1-2; possibly TRBD1 for D (6 bases). V lost 4 bases, J lost 2 bases, and 8 bases lay in between. The CDR3 totals 13 residues. Germline CDR1 is MNHEY and CDR2 is SMNVEV (reference sequence). As DNA, the CDR3 is TGTGCCAGCAGTTGGACAGCGAACTATGGCTACACCTTC. It codes for CASSWTANYGYTF.

This clone was recorded a few times. The chain recombines TRBV7-2 with TRBJ1-2, with D possibly being TRBD1 (5 bases). Per the germline V gene, CDR1 is SGHTA and CDR2 is FQGNSA. V lost 6 bases and J 6 bases, leaving 11 bases between the germline ends. The CDR3 is 12 residues long. The CDR3, as DNA: TGTGCCAGCAGGTCAGGGAATAATGGCTACACCTTC. It encodes CASRSGNNGYTF.